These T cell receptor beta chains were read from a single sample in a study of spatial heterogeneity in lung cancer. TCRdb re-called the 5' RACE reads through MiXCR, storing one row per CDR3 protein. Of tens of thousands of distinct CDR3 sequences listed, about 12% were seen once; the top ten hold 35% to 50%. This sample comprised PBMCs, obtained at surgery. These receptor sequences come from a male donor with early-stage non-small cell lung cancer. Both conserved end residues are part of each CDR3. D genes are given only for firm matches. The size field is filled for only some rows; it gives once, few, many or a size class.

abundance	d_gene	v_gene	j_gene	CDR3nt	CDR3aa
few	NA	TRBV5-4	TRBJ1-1	TGTGCCAGCAGCTTGGGAGGGGCGCAACGAGTCACTGAAGCTTTCTTT	CASSLGGAQRVTEAFF
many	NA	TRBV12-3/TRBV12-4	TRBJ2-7	TGTGCCAGCAGTTCGACTAGGACCTACGAGCAGTACTTC	CASSSTRTYEQYF
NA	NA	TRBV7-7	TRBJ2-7	TGTGCTAGCAGCTCCAGAGAGGGTTACGAGCAGTACTTC	CASSSREGYEQYF
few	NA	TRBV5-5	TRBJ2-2	TGTGCCAGCAGCTTGGTCAGGGAAGGAACCGGGGAGCTGTTTTTT	CASSLVREGTGELFF
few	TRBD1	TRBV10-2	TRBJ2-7	TGCGCCAGCAAGTTGGGACAGGGGTCTTCCTACGAGCAGTACTTC	CASKLGQGSSYEQYF
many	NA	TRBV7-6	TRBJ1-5	TGTGCCAGCAGCTTAACAGGACAGCTCAATCAGCCCCAGCATTTT	CASSLTGQLNQPQHF
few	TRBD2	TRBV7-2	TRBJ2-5	TGTGCCAGCAGATATACGACGGGACTAGCCGAGACCCAGTACTTC	CASRYTTGLAETQYF
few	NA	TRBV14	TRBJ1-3	TGTGCCAGCAGCCAAATCAACACAGGGGGAAACACCATATATTTT	CASSQINTGGNTIYF
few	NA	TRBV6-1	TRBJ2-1	TGTGCCAGCAGTCCGGGGGTTATTTACAATGAGCAGTTCTTC	CASSPGVIYNEQFF
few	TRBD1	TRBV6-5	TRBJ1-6	TGTGCCAGCAGTTACAGGCGGACAGGGGTTCGCTCCTATAATTCACCCCTCCACTTT	CASSYRRTGVRSYNSPLHF
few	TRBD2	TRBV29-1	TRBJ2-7	TGCAGCGTTGTGCGGGGGGGCTCCTACGAGCAGTACTTC	CSVVRGGSYEQYF
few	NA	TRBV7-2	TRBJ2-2	TGTGCCAGCAGCGAATGGAGGAGGAACACCGGGGAGCTGTTTTTT	CASSEWRRNTGELFF
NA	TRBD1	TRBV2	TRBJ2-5	TGTGCCAGCAGACGACAGGGATGGGGAGAGACCCAGTACTTC	CASRRQGWGETQYF
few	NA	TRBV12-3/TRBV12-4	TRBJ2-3	TGTGCCAGCACCCTCGGCGCCCGGGCGAGCACAGATACGCAGTATTTT	CASTLGARASTDTQYF
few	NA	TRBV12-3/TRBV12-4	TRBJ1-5	TGTGCCAGCAGTATAGGAGGGCCCCAGCATTTT	CASSIGGPQHF
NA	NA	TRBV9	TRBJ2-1	TGTGCCAGCAGCGTGAGACCCGATATTACCTACAATGAGCAGTTCTTC	CASSVRPDITYNEQFF
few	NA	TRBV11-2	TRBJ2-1	TGTGCCAGCAGCTTTAACAGGCTCTCCTACAATGAGCAGTTCTTC	CASSFNRLSYNEQFF
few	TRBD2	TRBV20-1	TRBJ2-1	TGCAGTGCTCCGGGACGAGCGGGGGGCGCCCTAGGTTGGGAGCAGTTCTTC	CSAPGRAGGALGWEQFF
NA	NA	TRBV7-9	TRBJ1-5	TGTGCCACCTCAAGGGGGGGGGCTCAGCCCCAGCATTTT	CATSRGGAQPQHF
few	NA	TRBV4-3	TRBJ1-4	TGCGCCAGCAGCCAAGCTTATGGGACCCCGGGCTATGAAAAACTGTTTTTT	CASSQAYGTPGYEKLFF
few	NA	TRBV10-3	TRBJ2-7	TGTGCCATCAGTGACGCGGGACTCTCCTACGAGCAGTACTTC	CAISDAGLSYEQYF
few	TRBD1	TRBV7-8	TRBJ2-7	TGTGCCAGCAGCTTAAGTGAAGGGGGCTTCTCCTACGAGCAGTACTTC	CASSLSEGGFSYEQYF
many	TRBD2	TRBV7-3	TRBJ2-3	TGTGCCAGCAGCCTAGCGGGGGGTACCACAGATACGCAGTATTTT	CASSLAGGTTDTQYF
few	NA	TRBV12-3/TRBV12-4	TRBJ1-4	TGTGCCAGCAGTTCCCAAAGAGATAATGAAAAACTGTTTTTT	CASSSQRDNEKLFF
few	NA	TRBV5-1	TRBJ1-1	TGCGCCAGCAGCTTCGACGCCATGAACACTGAAGCTTTCTTT	CASSFDAMNTEAFF
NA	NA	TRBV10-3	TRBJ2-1	TGTGCCATACGGCCCGAGGGATTCAATGAGCAGTTCTTC	CAIRPEGFNEQFF
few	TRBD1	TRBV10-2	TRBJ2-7	TGCGCCAGCAGTGGTGGGACAGCCTCCTACGAGCAGTACTTC	CASSGGTASYEQYF
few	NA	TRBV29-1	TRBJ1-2	TGCAGCGTGAACAAGGGTTATGGCTACACCTTC	CSVNKGYGYTF
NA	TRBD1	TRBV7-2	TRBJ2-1	TGTGCCAGCAGCTTAGGGGGACAGGGGAGGAATGAGCAGTTCTTC	CASSLGGQGRNEQFF
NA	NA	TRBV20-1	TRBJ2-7	TGCAGTGCTAGGTCACCCGGGACGGGAACCTACGAGCAGTACTTC	CSARSPGTGTYEQYF
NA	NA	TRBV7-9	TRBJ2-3	TGTGCCAGCAGCTTTAATGGACCCACAGATACGCAGTATTTT	CASSFNGPTDTQYF
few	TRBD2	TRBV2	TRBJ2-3	TGTGCCAGCAGTGACCTAGCGGGAGTAGATACGCAGTATTTT	CASSDLAGVDTQYF